These T cell receptor beta chains were read from a single sample in a study of T cell changes during pregnancy in multiple sclerosis. The data were produced by immunoSEQ multiplex PCR, yet TCRdb's version contains in-frame clones alone and is incomplete. Of 60,000 to 75,000 clones listed, under 95% are singletons. Here the sequenced sample was peripheral blood, taken after pregnancy. The origin of the receptors is a female donor with multiple sclerosis, enrolled in a pregnancy study. Each CDR3 is given with its conserved first and last residue. The order of the fields is J gene, V gene, clone size, D gene, CDR3 protein, CDR3 DNA. A D gene is named only where the DNA matches it firmly. Not every row has a clone size; where given, it reads once, few, many or a size class.

TRBJ1-2 | TRBV19 | NA | TRBD1 | CASSPGTGTSYGYTF | TGTGCCAGTAGTCCCGGGACAGGGACATCCTATGGCTACACCTTC
TRBJ2-5 | TRBV11-2 | once | TRBD2 | CASRLEGRGRQETQYF | TGTGCCAGCAGGTTAGAGGGGAGGGGAAGACAAGAGACCCAGTACTTC
TRBJ1-4 | TRBV5-1 | NA | NA | CASSFGDGYEKLFF | TGCGCCAGCAGCTTTGGAGACGGATATGAAAAACTGTTTTTT
TRBJ2-7 | TRBV20-1 | NA | NA | CSASADYEQYF | TGCAGTGCTTCGGCGGATTACGAGCAGTACTTC
TRBJ1-2 | TRBV30 | NA | TRBD1 | CAWSVGGYPGGALGGYTF | TGTGCCTGGAGTGTAGGGGGATATCCAGGGGGCGCCTTAGGAGGCTACACCTTC
TRBJ1-5 | TRBV29-1 | NA | NA | CSVEETAGQPQHF | TGCAGCGTTGAAGAGACAGCTGGTCAGCCCCAGCATTTT
TRBJ1-2 | TRBV30 | NA | NA | CAWSGGGLKGYTF | TGTGCCTGGAGTGGGGGGGGATTAAAAGGCTACACCTTC
TRBJ2-1 | TRBV5-1 | NA | TRBD1 | CASSLQGASYNEQFF | TGCGCCAGCAGCTTACAGGGGGCGTCCTACAATGAGCAGTTCTTC
TRBJ2-2 | TRBV10-3 | few | NA | CAIGALQGGELFF | TGTGCCATCGGGGCTCTCCAGGGCGGGGAGCTGTTTTTT
TRBJ2-7 | TRBV2 | NA | NA | CASSELLTAPNYEQYF | TGTGCCAGCAGTGAATTGTTGACAGCCCCTAACTACGAGCAGTACTTC
TRBJ2-7 | TRBV7-9 | once | NA | CASSQGGAGEPYEQYF | TGTGCCAGCAGCCAGGGGGGAGCGGGAGAACCCTACGAGCAGTACTTC
TRBJ1-4 | TRBV28 | NA | NA | CASSLSPQAEKLFF | TGTGCCAGCAGTTTATCCCCCCAGGCCGAAAAACTGTTTTTT
TRBJ1-3 | TRBV6-5 | NA | TRBD1 | CASSLTGISGNTIYF | TGTGCCAGCAGTTTGACAGGGATCTCTGGAAACACCATATATTTT
TRBJ2-1 | TRBV4-2 | NA | TRBD2 | CASSQDSGSPYNEQFF | TGTGCCAGCAGCCAAGATAGCGGGAGCCCCTACAATGAGCAGTTCTTC
TRBJ2-5 | TRBV9 | NA | NA | CASSVAGSGWGRETQYF | TGTGCCAGCAGCGTAGCCGGGAGTGGGTGGGGGAGGGAGACCCAGTACTTC
TRBJ2-7 | TRBV11-2 | NA | NA | CASSQDYEQYF | TGTGCCAGCAGCCAGGACTACGAGCAGTACTTC
TRBJ2-5 | TRBV5-1 | NA | TRBD1 | CASSRGPGQGGETQYF | TGCGCCAGCAGCAGGGGTCCGGGACAGGGGGGAGAGACCCAGTACTTC
TRBJ1-5 | TRBV27 | NA | NA | CASSFSTGYQPQHF | TGTGCCAGCAGTTTCTCTACAGGGTATCAGCCCCAGCATTTT
TRBJ2-7 | TRBV7-3 | once | TRBD2 | CASSLGLAGGVHEQYF | TGTGCCAGCAGCTTAGGACTAGCGGGAGGCGTCCACGAGCAGTACTTC
TRBJ2-3 | TRBV28 | NA | NA | CASSLNTPTSTDTQYF | TGTGCCAGCAGTTTAAATACGCCAACTAGCACAGATACGCAGTATTTT
TRBJ2-2 | TRBV6-1 | NA | TRBD1 | CASDQGADKTGELFF | TGTGCCAGCGACCAGGGGGCAGATAAGACCGGGGAGCTGTTTTTT
TRBJ2-5 | TRBV5-4 | NA | NA | CASSTQQGSEETQYF | TGTGCCAGCAGCACCCAACAGGGATCCGAGGAGACCCAGTACTTC
TRBJ1-2 | TRBV6-6 | NA | TRBD1 | CASSNTGAAYGYTF | TGTGCCAGCAGTAATACAGGGGCGGCCTATGGCTACACCTTC
TRBJ2-2 | TRBV5-5 | once | NA | CASSLGVGAVTGELFF | TGTGCCAGCAGTTTGGGGGTAGGGGCGGTCACCGGGGAGCTGTTTTTT
TRBJ2-3 | TRBV9 | NA | TRBD2 | CASSVLASGRGDTQYF | TGTGCCAGCAGCGTATTGGCTAGCGGGAGGGGAGATACGCAGTATTTT
TRBJ1-5 | TRBV6-5 | NA | NA | CASSKQGNQPQHF | TGTGCCAGCAGTAAACAGGGAAATCAGCCCCAGCATTTT
TRBJ2-5 | TRBV7-9 | NA | NA | CASSLGARGGRETQYF | TGTGCCAGCAGCTTAGGCGCTCGTGGGGGGAGAGAGACCCAGTACTTC
TRBJ2-1 | TRBV7-3 | NA | TRBD1 | CASSGRDRGRGSGTYNEQFF | TGTGCCAGCAGCGGGAGGGACAGGGGGCGCGGGAGTGGCACCTACAATGAGCAGTTCTTC
TRBJ2-3 | TRBV5-1 | NA | TRBD2 | CASSPGLVSADTQYF | TGCGCCAGCAGCCCGGGACTAGTTAGCGCAGATACGCAGTATTTT
TRBJ2-7 | TRBV2 | NA | NA | CASSGPGQSYEQYF | TGTGCCAGCAGTGGACCCGGACAGTCCTACGAGCAGTACTTC
TRBJ2-7 | TRBV6-5 | NA | TRBD2 | CASNPSGGYEQYF | TGTGCCAGCAATCCTAGCGGGGGATACGAGCAGTACTTC
TRBJ2-3 | TRBV28 | NA | TRBD2 | CASSSPLAGGPDTQYF | TGTGCCAGCAGTTCCCCCTTAGCGGGAGGGCCGGATACGCAGTATTTT
TRBJ1-4 | TRBV6-6 | NA | NA | CASTQTASTNEKLFF | TGTGCCAGCACCCAAACAGCATCAACTAATGAAAAACTGTTTTTT
TRBJ2-7 | TRBV30 | NA | TRBD2 | CAWRSSGTYEQYF | TGTGCCTGGAGGTCTAGCGGAACCTACGAGCAGTACTTC
TRBJ2-1 | TRBV18 | NA | NA | CASSPPEAFSSYNEQFF | TGTGCCAGCTCACCACCGGAGGCATTTAGCTCCTACAATGAGCAGTTCTTC
TRBJ2-2 | TRBV4-2 | NA | NA | CASSQYHGTGELFF | TGTGCCAGCAGCCAATACCACGGGACCGGGGAGCTGTTTTTT
TRBJ2-7 | TRBV10-1 | once | TRBD1 | CASSEEGTDNEQYF | TGCGCCAGCAGTGAGGAAGGGACAGACAACGAGCAGTACTTC
TRBJ2-2 | TRBV9 | NA | NA | CASSPRLYSRNTGELFF | TGTGCCAGCAGCCCCCGCCTATATAGCAGGAACACCGGGGAGCTGTTTTTT
TRBJ1-1 | TRBV7-2 | NA | TRBD1 | CASSLEGATNTEAFF | TGTGCCAGCAGCTTAGAGGGGGCCACGAACACTGAAGCTTTCTTT
TRBJ2-7 | TRBV4-3 | NA | TRBD1 | CASSSRQGLNYEQYF | TGCGCCAGCAGCTCAAGACAGGGTTTGAACTACGAGCAGTACTTC
TRBJ2-3 | TRBV9 | once | NA | CASSVSSTDTQYF | TGTGCCAGCAGCGTATCGTCCACAGATACGCAGTATTTT
TRBJ1-2 | TRBV28 | NA | NA | CASSFVVNREGYTF | TGTGCCAGCAGTTTTGTTGTGAACAGGGAAGGCTACACCTTC
TRBJ1-2 | TRBV7-9 | NA | TRBD1 | CASSITGTGVHGYTF | TGTGCCAGCAGCATCACCGGGACAGGGGTTCATGGCTACACCTTC
TRBJ2-1 | TRBV27 | once | NA | CASSFSGYNEQFF | TGTGCCAGCAGTTTTTCAGGGTACAATGAGCAGTTCTTC
TRBJ1-5 | TRBV28 | NA | TRBD1 | CASRRTGASRSNQPQHF | TGTGCCAGCAGACGGACAGGGGCCTCCCGTAGCAATCAGCCCCAGCATTTT
TRBJ2-1 | TRBV28 | NA | TRBD2 | CASTVAGGNYNEQFF | TGTGCCAGCACTGTAGCGGGGGGAAATTACAATGAGCAGTTCTTC